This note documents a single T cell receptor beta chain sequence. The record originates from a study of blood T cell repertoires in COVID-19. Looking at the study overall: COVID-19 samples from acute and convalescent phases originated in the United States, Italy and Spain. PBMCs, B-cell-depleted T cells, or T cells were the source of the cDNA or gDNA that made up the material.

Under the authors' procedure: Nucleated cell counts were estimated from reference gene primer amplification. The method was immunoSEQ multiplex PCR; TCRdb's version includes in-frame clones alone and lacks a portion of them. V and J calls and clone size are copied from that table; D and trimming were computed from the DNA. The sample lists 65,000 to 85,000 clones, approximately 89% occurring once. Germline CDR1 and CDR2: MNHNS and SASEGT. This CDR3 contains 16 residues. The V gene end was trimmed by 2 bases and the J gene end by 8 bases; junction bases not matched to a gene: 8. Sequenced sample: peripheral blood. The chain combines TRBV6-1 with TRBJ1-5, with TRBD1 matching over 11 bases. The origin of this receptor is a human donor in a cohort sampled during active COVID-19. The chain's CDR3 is CASSEKGGTGGKPQHF. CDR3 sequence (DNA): TGTGCCAGCAGTGAAAAAGGAGGGACAGGGGGTAAGCCCCAGCATTTT.